This T cell receptor beta chain was sequenced in a study of blood T cell repertoires in COVID-19. Study-wide background: Specimens from acute and convalescent COVID-19 originated in the United States, Italy and Spain. The cDNA or gDNA used as material had been derived from T cells, B-cell-depleted T cells, or PBMCs.

The V and J ends lost 6 bases and 3 bases, in that order; junction bases with no gene match: 4. Germline CDR1 is MNHNY and CDR2 is SVGAGI (reference sequence). The CDR3 loop spans 13 amino acids. Per the authors' pipeline: Estimated nucleated cell counts came from reference gene primer amplification. Libraries were prepared by immunoSEQ multiplex PCR; TCRdb keeps only in-frame clonotypes and omits some of them. V and J calls and clone size follow that table, whereas D and trimming were derived from the DNA. The repertoire holds 25,000 to 35,000 clones, with about nine tenths as singletons. The sequence came from a man in his sixties with active COVID-19. V gene TRBV6-6 combines with J gene TRBJ2-7; 8 nucleotides align to TRBD1. What was sequenced was peripheral blood. CDR3 in amino acids: CASSLDRDYEQYF. Written as DNA, the CDR3 is TGTGCCAGCAGCTTGGACAGGGACTACGAGCAGTACTTC.